These 14 T cell receptor beta chains originate from one sample sequenced in a study of vaccination effects on CD4 cells after COVID-19. Sequencing in the ViraFEST assay came after antigen-specific CD4+ T cells had been expanded with viral peptide pools, which were used to stimulate PBMC. Scientists isolated CD4+ T cells after a roughly ten-day culture period ended. Nucleocapsid antibody tests were negative, and the vaccine recipients had no prior SARS-CoV-2 infection. These receptors are not linked to any known antigen. TCRdb keeps only in-frame clones here, not all; method: immunoSEQ multiplex PCR. This table holds roughly 60,000 clones, roughly 70% found once. The material sequenced was CD4+ T cells from PBMCs cultured with SARS-CoV-2 spike peptides, taken before COVID-19 vaccination. Every receptor here comes from a human donor who received a COVID-19 vaccine.

The V call is TRBV29-1, the J call TRBJ1-2; 7 bases agree with TRBD1. Germline-derived CDR1 and CDR2 are SQVTM and ANQGSEA. The CDR3 has 13 amino acids. Trimming took 3 bases from V and 8 from J; bases not matched to a gene: 9. The CDR3 is CSVDTGERGGYTF. The CDR3 DNA reads as TGCAGCGTTGACACAGGGGAGCGGGGCGGCTACACCTTC.

The gene calls are TRBV29-1 and TRBJ2-5; D is unclear. CDR1 SQVTM and CDR2 ANQGSEA come from the germline V gene. The CDR3 consists of 14 residues. The V end lost 5 bases, the J end lost 2 bases, and 15 bases lay between the germline ends. The CDR3 is CSVYGGQPQETQYF. CDR3 in DNA: TGCAGCGTTTATGGTGGGCAGCCTCAAGAGACCCAGTACTTC. The variable domain in full, completed from reference TRBV29-1 and TRBJ2-5, reads SAVISQKPSRDICQRGTSLTIQCQVDSQVTMMFWYRQQPGQSLTLIATANQGSEATYESGFVIDKFPISRPNLTFSTLTVSNMSPEDSSIYLCSVYGGQPQETQYFGPGTRLLVL.

V is TRBV19 and J is TRBJ2-2, with 10 bases identical to TRBD1. Germline V gene lookup returns CDR1 LNHDA and CDR2 SQIVND (reference sequence). There are 16 residues in the CDR3. J gave up 5 bases and V 5 bases, and 8 bases lay outside the gene matches. CDR3 DNA: TGTGCCAGTAGTCCCGACAGGGGGCTGGATACCGGGGAGCTGTTTTTT. Its translation: CASSPDRGLDTGELFF. Together with reference TRBV19 and TRBJ2-2, the CDR3 gives the full variable domain: DGGITQSPKYLFRKEGQNVTLSCEQNLNHDAMYWYRQDPGQGLRLIYYSQIVNDFQKGDIAEGYSVSREKKESFPLTVTSAQKNPTAFYLCASSPDRGLDTGELFFGEGSRLTVL.

The rearrangement joins TRBV2 to TRBJ2-5; 9 bases are shared with TRBD1. This CDR3 has 13 amino acids. Losses at the gene ends were 7 bases for V and 4 bases for J; bases not matched to a gene: 4. In germline, CDR1 is SNHLY, CDR2 FYNNEI. The chain's CDR3 is CASTDRGRETQYF. The CDR3 DNA reads as TGTGCCAGCACCGACAGGGGGAGAGAGACCCAGTACTTC.

V is TRBV10-2 and J is TRBJ2-5; unclear D gene. The germline V and J ends were trimmed by 1 base and 5 bases, with 2 bases remaining between them. Germline CDR1 reads WSHSY; CDR2 reads SAAADI. The CDR3 spans 11 residues. CDR3 sequence: CASSELETQYF. The CDR3 DNA sequence: TGCGCCAGCAGTGAGTTGGAGACCCAGTACTTC.

The rearrangement uses TRBV28 and TRBJ2-5; possibly TRBD2 for D (6 bases). CDR1 and CDR2 (germline): MDHEN, SYDVKM. The CDR3 extends over 15 amino acids. The V end lost 7 bases, the J end lost 7 bases, and 22 bases lay between the germline ends. CDR3 nucleotides: TGTGCCAGCACCATGGGGAGGAGCCCCTCAGGGACCCAGTACTTC. It yields the protein CASTMGRSPSGTQYF.

This clone has only a few counts. J is TRBJ1-2 and V is TRBV5-4; D gene ambiguous. The CDR3 is made up of 14 amino acids. Trimming pared 1 base from V and 0 bases from J, leaving 7 bases between. CDR1 is SGHNT and CDR2 is YYREEE in the germline V gene (reference sequence). The CDR3 loop is CASSLLETNYGYTF. CDR3 bases: TGTGCCAGCAGCTTGCTGGAAACTAACTATGGCTACACCTTC.

This clone showed up just a few times. The V and J genes are TRBV7-9 and TRBJ2-1; D gene unclear. In germline, CDR1 is SEHNR, CDR2 FQNEAQ (reference sequence). The CDR3 loop spans 11 amino acids. The V end was cut by 1 base, the J end by 8 bases, with 3 bases between. The CDR3 loop is CASSLVYEQFF. The CDR3 DNA reads as TGTGCCAGCAGCTTAGTATATGAGCAGTTCTTC.

The chain recombines TRBV3-1 (or the pseudogene TRBV3-2) with TRBJ2-1; D is possibly TRBD1 (6 bases). The CDR3 covers 14 residues. Trimming stripped 8 bases from V and 0 bases from J, with 11 bases between. Germline V gives CDR1 LGHDT, CDR2 YNNKEL (reference sequence). The chain's CDR3 is CASRRGSSYNEQFF. CDR3 DNA sequence: TGTGCCAGCCGAAGGGGGAGCTCCTACAATGAGCAGTTCTTC.

The chain employs TRBV6-2 or TRBV6-3 and TRBJ2-6; D is unclear. This CDR3 is 15 amino acids long. Trimming removed 4 bases at V and 2 bases at J, with 9 bases between. Germline lookup yields CDR1 MNHEY and CDR2 SVGEGT. The CDR3: CASSSQGTGANVLTF. As DNA, the CDR3 is TGTGCCAGCAGTTCACAAGGAACTGGGGCCAACGTCCTGACTTTC.

This chain connects TRBV5-1 to TRBJ2-1; D may correspond to TRBD1 or TRBD2 (6 bases each). CDR1 is SGHRS, CDR2 YFSETQ, per germline. Deletions cut 0 bases from V and 0 bases from J, with 7 bases between. CDR3 size: 15 residues. The CDR3 sequence: CASSLGGASYNEQFF. The CDR3 DNA sequence: TGCGCCAGCAGCTTGGGGGGGGCCTCCTACAATGAGCAGTTCTTC.

V gene TRBV7-9 combines with J gene TRBJ1-4; 9 bases align to TRBD1. V was clipped by 6 bases and J by 4 bases; unmatched bases: 9. Germline V gives CDR1 SEHNR, CDR2 FQNEAQ (reference sequence). The CDR3 spans 16 residues. CDR3 residues: CASSLLPGQGNEKLFF. Written as DNA, the CDR3 is TGTGCCAGCAGTTTACTACCGGGACAGGGTAATGAAAAACTGTTTTTT.

The rearrangement uses TRBV5-4 and TRBJ1-1; D is unclear. The V end lost 5 bases, the J end lost 7 bases, and 18 bases lay between the germline ends. Germline lookup yields CDR1 SGHNT and CDR2 YYREEE (reference sequence). The CDR3 totals 14 residues. CDR3 in amino acids: CASSTIGEEGEAFF. In DNA form, the CDR3 reads TGTGCCAGCAGTACTATTGGGGAAGAGGGTGAAGCTTTCTTT.

This clone has a handful of counts. V is TRBV5-6 and J is TRBJ1-2, with 7 positions matching TRBD1. This CDR3 is built from 13 residues. V lost 5 bases to trimming and J lost 4 bases; unmatched junction nucleotides: 5. Germline CDR1 is SGHDT and CDR2 is YYEEEE. The CDR3 protein is CASSFRDSYGYTF. CDR3 nucleotides: TGTGCCAGCAGTTTCCGGGACAGCTATGGCTACACCTTC.